The 3 T cell receptor beta chains listed next were all sequenced from one sample in a study of CXCR3-negative and CXCR3-positive naive CD8 T cells. It was by 5' RACE with UMI labels that the TRB cDNA libraries were prepared. TCRdb reanalyzed the 5' RACE reads and collapses them to one entry per CDR3 protein, without DNA. The sample table sets out around 92,000 distinct CDR3 sequences. The source material was naive CXCR3- CD8+ T cells from blood. Subset noted: CD45RO-CCR7+CD27+CD95- naive CD8+ T cells lacking CXCR3 (TNR3-). These receptors were obtained from a human donor in good health. Some clones in this sample may be carry-over from other donors' samples.

The V call is TRBV29-1, the J call TRBJ1-1; the TRBD1 assignment by TCRdb is unverifiable without DNA. The CDR3 is 11 amino acids. CDR1 and CDR2 from the germline V gene are SQVTM and ANQGSEA. CDR3 protein: CSDTTGLEAFF.

The chain carries TRBV28 and TRBJ2-1; TCRdb lists TRBD2, though no DNA is available to test this call. Germline V lookup: CDR1 MDHEN, CDR2 SYDVKM. The length of the CDR3 is 17 residues. The CDR3 spells CASSLYSSGSYYNEQFF.

The J gene is TRBJ2-7, the V gene TRBV28; TCRdb designates TRBD2, a call that cannot be tested without DNA. CDR1 and CDR2 (germline): MDHEN, SYDVKM. There are 13 residues in the CDR3. The CDR3 spells CASRPAGPYEQYF.